One T cell receptor (beta chain) is described in this entry. Its antigen is undetermined. The whole isolated RNA underwent reverse transcription, so sequencing captured expressed TCRB transcripts. Here immunoSEQ multiplex PCR was the method, and the copy in TCRdb shows in-frame clones only, minus some. Of 150,000 to 200,000 clones listed, about 7.9% are singletons. A CD45RO/CCR7/CD25/CD127/CD95/CD27 panel sorted naive, central memory, regulatory and stem cell-like memory CD4+ cells. The sample comes from a study of beta chain features in type 1 diabetes. Study information: Patients were similar to healthy donors in age and gender (as well as in cell yields). Whole-study results and caveats: For Type 1 diabetes patients, all four CD4+ subsets carried TCRB CDR3s that were moderately but significantly shorter. Researchers reported that naive, central memory and Treg TCRB repertoires appeared more similar in patients than in healthy donors.

The source of this sequence is a man aged 18 to 35 with type 1 diabetes. Sequencing was performed on central memory CD4+ T cells from blood.

The CDR3 DNA sequence: TGTGCCAGCAGCTCCCGGTGGGACAGGGGGCTCTACGAGCAGTACTTC. Translated: CASSSRWDRGLYEQYF. The rearrangement joins TRBV7-9 to TRBJ2-7, with TRBD1 identical over 12 bases. The CDR3 has 16 amino acids. The junction had 7 bases not matched to a gene; V was cut back by 4 bases and J by 3 bases. The germline V gene encodes CDR1 SEHNR and CDR2 FQNEAQ (reference sequence).